Listed below are T cell receptor beta chains from one sample, sequenced in a study of Graves' ophthalmopathy and Graves' hyperthyroidism. TCRdb redid the calling of the multiplex PCR reads with MiXCR, one entry per CDR3 protein. The data contain about 210,000 distinct CDR3 sequences, roughly 29% of them singletons. Sequencing used peripheral blood. Receptors were obtained from a man in his fifties or sixties with Graves' ophthalmopathy. Both conserved end residues are part of each CDR3.

v_call cdr3_aa
TRBV11-2 CASSLTQGGDTF
TRBV11-2 CASSLGGGPGEQYF
TRBV6-1 CASSEAWAGGPHF
TRBV28 CASAQPGQIYEQYF
TRBV12-3/TRBV12-4 CASSSTGISGNTIYF
TRBV6-5 CASSFSPGAGGGNQPQHF
TRBV11-2 CASSLVTGTYEQYF
TRBV19 CASRREDSRNQPQHF
TRBV27 CASSLESGPTYNEQFF
TRBV6-2/TRBV6-3 CASSQGANTGELFF
TRBV20-1 CSAQGGYEQYF
TRBV20-1 CSARASGISSYNEQFF
TRBV29-1 CSVGARGYGYTF
TRBV19 CASSRASGSYEQYF
TRBV11-2 CASSFGGAGEQYF
TRBV12-3/TRBV12-4 CASSSQAYNTEAFF
TRBV12-3/TRBV12-4 CASSYRTGRTEAFF
TRBV5-5 CASSLAGTSGRYEQYF
TRBV15 CATSRDTAGGMATQYF
TRBV20-1 CSATPYGRAYEQYF
TRBV4-1 CASSQAGLAGGGGTQYF
TRBV7-2 CASSLRAGGTPAEQYF
TRBV6-2/TRBV6-3 CASRPTGTAYTEAFF
TRBV28 CATQLMTAGSENIQYF
TRBV24-1 CATSETGTGNSYEQYF
TRBV6-2/TRBV6-3 CASSFLSGNTEAFF
TRBV20-1 CSGQGAGNTIYF
TRBV11-2 CASSLSEGPFYEQYF
TRBV7-2 CASSTSAGGSYEQYF
TRBV19 CASSSEATYEQYF
TRBV11-2 CASSLLLAPNTGELFF
TRBV7-2 CASSPEDRGTYEQYF
TRBV7-3 CASSLKRQGGYPGAFF
TRBV7-9 CASSPPGGKETQYF
TRBV6-2/TRBV6-3 CASSYSDSASTEAFF
TRBV6-2/TRBV6-3 CASSYSLDRGGNTNTEAFF